The sequence of this T cell receptor beta chain was determined in a study of T cell responses to AZD1222 COVID-19 vaccine. Across the study: Pooling of second doses given at about 4 or about 12 weeks was done.

Comment on this clone: Its matching antigen is unknown.

Germline values: CDR1 SGHAT, CDR2 FQNNGV. The CDR3 consists of 15 residues. V shed 3 bases, J shed 2 bases, and the junction held 4 bases outside the gene matches. Clones were sequenced by immunoSEQ multiplex PCR, and TCRdb holds only the in-frame ones, with some missing. In the table there are 150,000 to 200,000 clones, approximately 90% of which are singletons. Findings of the study overall: The sample set comprised mostly white British donors with more females, and clonal diversity was possibly underestimated. Elevations in Spike-specific TCR breadth and depth followed administration of two AZD1222 doses. Reportedly, nearly half the spike-specific TCRs target unmutated variant regions.

The chain recombines TRBV11-2 with TRBJ2-5, with 9 bases fitting TRBD1. This clonotype was sampled from an adult in good health. The sample in question was peripheral blood, obtained on day 0 of AZD1222 vaccination. Here the CDR3 reads CASSFPGTGQETQYF. CDR3 coding DNA: TGTGCCAGCAGCTTCCCCGGGACAGGGCAAGAGACCCAGTACTTC. The complete variable domain, with remaining parts taken from reference TRBV11-2 and TRBJ2-5, reads EAGVAQSPRYKIIEKRQSVAFWCNPISGHATLYWYQQILGQGPKLLIQFQNNGVVDDSQLPKDRFSAERLKGVDSTLKIQPAKLEDSAVYLCASSFPGTGQETQYFGPGTRLLVL.